At least ten counts were recorded for the clone carrying this TCR beta chain. The source material, RNA transcripts, was used to amplify TCR beta CDR3 regions. The study used the HTBI primer set for a first-round RT-PCR of the TCR CDR3. From the multiplex PCR reads, TCRdb called clonotypes with MiXCR, one entry per CDR3 protein. The table includes 100,000 to 130,000 distinct CDR3 sequences, roughly 15% detected once. The data belong to a study of T cells in Graves' hyperthyroidism and ophthalmopathy. Background on the study: Peripheral blood specimens were obtained at initial diagnosis, prior to any treatment.

A lack of ophthalmopathy progression within 18 months defined stable Graves' hyperthyroidism. The hyperthyroidism was newly diagnosed and had lasted under 2 months; the patients were aged 18 to 65. PBMCs were collected from a roughly 10 ml volume of fresh peripheral blood. The CDR3 is 14 amino acids. CDR1 and CDR2 (germline): SNHLY, FYNNEI. The ends lost 7 bases at V and 0 bases at J; junction bases unmatched: 5. Sequenced input: blood. This clonotype was obtained from a woman in her fifties or sixties with Graves' hyperthyroidism. The J gene is TRBJ2-7, the V gene TRBV2, with 8 positions matching TRBD2. CDR3: CASTAGGHSYEQYF. Here the CDR3 DNA reads TGTGCCAGCACTGCGGGAGGACACTCCTACGAGCAGTACTTC.